The 4 T cell receptor beta chains below were found in one sample sequenced in a study of T-cell reconstitution after alpha-beta-depleted transplantation in children. During its preparation, the TCRbeta library received unique molecular identifiers. TCRdb redid the calling of the PCR reads with MiXCR, one entry per CDR3 protein. The table has some 300,000 distinct CDR3 sequences, about 9.5% seen once. The input for sequencing was PBMCs, taken before TCRalphabeta/CD19-depleted stem cell transplant. These TCRs come from a boy under three years old with acute myeloid leukemia, due to receive a stem cell transplant.

This clonotype was seen at least ten times. The chain employs TRBV12-3 or TRBV12-4 and TRBJ2-1, with 9 bases that match TRBD1. CDR3 length: 13 amino acids. After removal of 4 bases from V and 8 bases from J, the junction contained 3 bases not matched to a gene. The CDR3 DNA reads as TGTGCCAGCAGTTATGGGACAGGGCATGAGCAGTTCTTC. Its translation: CASSYGTGHEQFF.

This clonotype showed up just a few times. The chain employs TRBV7-9 and TRBJ2-3; D ambiguous. This CDR3 has 16 residues. Germline V gene sequence: CDR1 SEHNR, CDR2 FQNEAQ (reference sequence). V lost 1 base and J lost 0, with 11 bases in between. The DNA for the CDR3 is TGTGCCAGCAGCTTAGTTGGAACAGCTAGCACAGATACGCAGTATTTT. It specifies CASSLVGTASTDTQYF. Supplemented by reference TRBV7-9 and TRBJ2-3, the full variable domain reads DTGVSQNPRHKITKRGQNVTFRCDPISEHNRLYWYRQTLGQGPEFLTYFQNEAQLEKSRLLSDRFSAERPKGSFSTLEIQRTEQGDSAMYLCASSLVGTASTDTQYFGPGTRLTVL.

This clonotype was counted ten times or more. The chain recombines TRBV29-1 with TRBJ2-2, with 10 bases identical to TRBD2. The CDR3 is made up of 17 amino acids. V lost 6 bases and J lost 1; bases outside the gene matches: 11. Germline CDR1 is SQVTM and CDR2 is ANQGSEA. This chain's CDR3 is CSVEVLAGSGNTGELFF. The CDR3 nucleotides read TGCAGCGTCGAGGTACTAGCGGGATCAGGGAACACCGGGGAGCTGTTTTTT.

This clonotype was detected ten times or more. J is TRBJ1-2 and V is TRBV5-1, with 8 bases identical to TRBD1. Unmatched junction bases numbered 9, after V lost 0 bases and J lost 8 bases. CDR1 is SGHRS, CDR2 YFSETQ, per germline. The CDR3 covers 15 residues. The DNA of the CDR3 is TGCGCCAGCAGCTTGGATCCAGGGGGCAGGAAAGGCTACACCTTC. Protein: CASSLDPGGRKGYTF. Full variable domain (remainder filled in from reference TRBV5-1 and TRBJ1-2): KAGVTQTPRYLIKTRGQQVTLSCSPISGHRSVSWYQQTPGQGLQFLFEYFSETQRNKGNFPGRFSGRQFSNSRSEMNVSTLELGDSALYLCASSLDPGGRKGYTFGSGTRLTVV.